The 2 T cell receptor beta chains presented below share a single source sample, sequenced in a study of PD-L1 blockade in urothelial cancer. Time point: pretreatment peripheral blood. The table came from immunoSEQ multiplex PCR; TCRdb's copy has only in-frame clones and leaves some out. The sample has around 45,000 clones, more than 75% seen once. This material consisted of PBMCs, taken around atezolizumab (anti-PD-L1) treatment. Every receptor here comes from a man aged 45 to 65 with urothelial cancer.

The chain links TRBV4-1 to TRBJ1-1; the match to TRBD1 covers 7 bases. Trimming took 3 bases from V and 1 from J; bases not matched to a gene: 8. The germline gives CDR1 MGHRA, CDR2 YSYEKL. The CDR3 totals 16 residues. The CDR3 loop is CASSHMITGENTEAFF. DNA for the CDR3: TGCGCCAGCAGCCACATGATCACAGGGGAGAACACTGAAGCTTTCTTT.

This clone came up once. The chain combines TRBV6-5 with TRBJ1-5; D unresolved. V lost 7 bases and J lost 3, with 10 bases in between. The CDR3 has 13 amino acids. Germline V gives CDR1 MNHEY, CDR2 SVGAGI. The CDR3 DNA is TGTGCCAGCACCCCCGGTGTCAATCAGCCCCAGCATTTT. Its translation is CASTPGVNQPQHF.